This T cell receptor beta chain was sequenced for a study of CD8 T cells in ankylosing spondylitis (dated by TCRdb to the late 2010s). About the full investigation: To find TCR variants linked to disease, the study profiled T cell receptor beta repertoires in ankylosing spondylitis patients and healthy donors. In total, the full study cohort was made up of some 100 healthy donors and 25 to 30 ankylosing spondylitis patients. Peripheral blood was sampled, and synovial fluid was additionally collected from ankylosing spondylitis patients.

The full study reports these points: The disease-linked clones had a CD8+ phenotype and were found at relatively low frequencies in peripheral blood. Some of the motif variants had been reported before in the synovial fluid and blood of reactive arthritis patients, a finding that suggests common disease-initiation mechanisms. Blood from ankylosing spondylitis patients appeared to be characterized by a TCR beta motif composed of about 8 highly homologous amino acid variants. According to the report, matched synovial fluid samples from ankylosing spondylitis patients were significantly enriched for the disease-linked clones.

The instrument was an Illumina HiSeq 2500. Quantitative 5'-RACE with molecular barcodes was the method used to prepare the TCR beta libraries. In the authors' own workflow: To identify disease-linked TCR variants, a new computational method was used, one built on a probabilistic model of VDJ rearrangement. The public reads were quality trimmed at Q25 with fastp and then assembled into clones with MiXCR by TCRdb, keeping productive beta chains. Identical CDR3 protein sequences are pooled into one entry, listed with their most common genes and DNA. The V and J calls were not made by the authors but by TCRdb's processing. The sample table lists approximately 300,000 distinct CDR3 sequences, 6.5% to 10% of them with a count of one. The top ten hold about 15% of the sample. The sample holds many counts of this clonotype. Its antigen is unknown. Within one base of it there is no much larger clone, and no base qualities were kept.

Clipping removes 3 bases from V and 2 bases from J, with 6 as the unmatched junction base count. The CDR3 starts with the cysteine, ends with the phenylalanine, and has 15 residues. Only the CDR3 region is kept as DNA, spanning 45 bases read in frame from base 1. CDR1 SGHRS and CDR2 YFSETQ are derived from the germline V gene. This chain is built from TRBV5-1 and TRBJ2-7; 9 bases in the junction line up with TRBD1. Sequencing was performed on blood, either unsorted or a sorted T cell fraction (not recorded which). The sequence was collected from a male donor with ankylosing spondylitis. The bases are TGCGCCAGCAGCTCTCGACAGGGGGGGACCTACGAGCAGTACTTC. Its product reads: CASSSRQGGTYEQYF.